This T cell receptor beta chain emerged from a study of blood T cell repertoires in COVID-19. The assay was immunoSEQ multiplex PCR, and TCRdb's table has in-frame clones only and misses some. The sample has roughly 250,000 clones, more than 80% seen once. CDR1 and CDR2 from the germline V gene are SGHRS and YFSETQ. The CDR3 has 13 residues. V dropped 6 bases and J dropped 1 base, with 10 bases sitting between them. The chain has TRBV5-1 and TRBJ1-1, with a tentative D call TRBD1 (5 bases). The sequencing sample was made of PBMCs or T cells enriched from blood (not recorded which). The receptor was derived from a man in his forties or fifties who had been exposed to COVID-19. CDR3 DNA sequence: TGCGCCAGCACGGCCGACAGGAACACTGAAGCTTTCTTT. The encoded protein is CASTADRNTEAFF.